This entry lists 18 T cell receptor beta chains sequenced from one sample in a study of identical twins. MiXCR was run by TCRdb on the 5' RACE reads, yielding one entry per CDR3 protein. The sample yields 500,000 to 650,000 distinct CDR3 sequences, about a fifth seen once. The same data also contributed to another study, on yellow fever vaccine responses in identical twins.

The sequenced material came from CD4+ T cells sorted from blood. These receptors all stem from a woman aged 18-29 years in good health.

This clonotype was picked up a small number of times. The chain joins TRBV4-2 to TRBJ1-2; perhaps TRBD1 as D (5 bases). The CDR3 spans 13 residues. Germline CDR1 reads LGHNA; CDR2 reads YNFKEQ. Trimming removed 3 bases from V and 7 bases from J, with 12 bases in between. The CDR3 DNA reads TGTGCCAGCAGCCACGGGACCGAAGGTGGCTACACCTTC. The encoded protein is CASSHGTEGGYTF.

Many counts were recorded for this clonotype. The chain joins TRBV12-3 or TRBV12-4 to TRBJ2-1, with 7 bases identical to TRBD2. The V gene end was trimmed by 6 bases and the J gene end by 10 bases; junction bases not matched to a gene: 12. This CDR3 region has 14 residues. The CDR3 DNA reads TGTGCCAGCAGCTCAACCGGGACTACAAACGAGCAGTTCTTC. Translating it yields CASSSTGTTNEQFF.

This clonotype has just a few counts. The rearrangement joins TRBV3-1 to TRBJ2-1; D call uncertain. CDR3 size: 12 residues. Germline lookup yields CDR1 LGHDT and CDR2 YNNKEL (reference sequence). V dropped 4 bases and J dropped 10 bases, with 11 bases sitting between them. Here the CDR3 reads CASSPHPREQFF. The CDR3 DNA reads as TGTGCCAGCAGCCCGCACCCCAGAGAGCAGTTCTTC.

The DNA for the CDR3 is TGTGCCAGCTCTCCAGGGGTCGGAGCTTTCTTT. Translation: CASSPGVGAFF. This chain joins TRBV18 and TRBJ1-1, with D maybe TRBD1 (6 bases). The CDR3 contains 11 residues. Trimming shortened V by 6 bases and J by 10 bases, and 12 bases separated the two germline ends. Germline CDR1 is KGHSH and CDR2 is LQKENI.

The gene calls are TRBV6-5 and TRBJ2-7; 12 nucleotides agree with TRBD1. Losses at the gene ends were 4 bases for V and 5 bases for J; bases not matched to a gene: 6. In germline, CDR1 is MNHEY, CDR2 SVGAGI. The CDR3 is 15 amino acids. CDR3 sequence (DNA): TGTGCCAGCAGTTCGACCGGGACAGGGGGCCACGAGCAGTACTTC. It translates to CASSSTGTGGHEQYF.

This clonotype was seen ten or more times. The chain recombines TRBV27 with TRBJ2-2; possibly TRBD1 for D (6 bases). Trimming left V 5 bases short and J 6 bases short, with 16 bases between. Germline V lookup: CDR1 MNHEY, CDR2 SMNVEV (reference sequence). The CDR3 consists of 15 residues. In DNA form, the CDR3 reads TGTGCCAGCAGTGCGGACAGTAGGTTGTCCGGGGAGCTGTTTTTT. Its translation: CASSADSRLSGELFF.

There are a few counts of this clonotype. The chain links TRBV12-3 or TRBV12-4 to TRBJ2-2, with 7 bases matching TRBD2. The length of the CDR3 is 14 residues. With V trimmed by 3 bases and J by 12 bases, 10 bases remained unmatched. CDR3 region: CASSFGTTKGQLFF. CDR3 DNA sequence: TGTGCCAGCAGTTTCGGGACTACTAAGGGCCAGCTGTTTTTT.

The chain links TRBV29-1 to TRBJ2-3; a weak D match, TRBD2 (6 bases). V lost 5 bases and J lost 3, with 9 bases in between. There are 12 residues in the CDR3. In germline, CDR1 is SQVTM, CDR2 ANQGSEA. The CDR3 DNA follows: TGCAGCGTTTTTCGGGGGACAGATACGCAGTATTTT. This gives the protein CSVFRGTDTQYF.

V is TRBV20-1 and J is TRBJ2-7; D might be TRBD1 or TRBD2, each matching 5 bases. Germline CDR1 is DFQATT and CDR2 is SNEGSKA (reference sequence). Trimming stripped 3 bases from V and 0 bases from J, with 9 bases between. There are 13 residues in the CDR3. The CDR3 DNA reads as TGCAGTGCTAGCCGGGACGCCTCCTACGAGCAGTACTTC. This translates into CSASRDASYEQYF.

This clonotype came up a few times. In DNA, the CDR3 is TGTGCCAGCAGTTTACCCTTAGGACTAGCGGGAGTCCAAGAGACCCAGTACTTC. Protein product: CASSLPLGLAGVQETQYF. The chain employs TRBV28 and TRBJ2-5; 13 bases are a match to TRBD2. This CDR3 spans 18 amino acids. CDR1 is MDHEN, CDR2 SYDVKM, per germline. With V trimmed by 2 bases and J by 1 base, 7 bases remained unmatched. Complete variable domain (other parts from reference TRBV28 and TRBJ2-5): DVKVTQSSRYLVKRTGEKVFLECVQDMDHENMFWYRQDPGLGLRLIYFSYDVKMKEKGDIPEGYSVSREKKERFSLILESASTNQTSMYLCASSLPLGLAGVQETQYFGPGTRLLVL.

The chain couples TRBV4-2 to TRBJ1-2; D is unresolved. Germline V gene data show CDR1 as LGHNA and CDR2 as YNFKEQ. The V end lost 2 bases, the J end lost 0 bases, and 16 bases lay between the germline ends. The CDR3 is made up of 17 amino acids. This CDR3 is CASSQSLLMVANYGYTF. In DNA, the CDR3 is TGTGCCAGCAGCCAATCCCTCCTTATGGTGGCTAACTATGGCTACACCTTC.

The chain recombines TRBV28 with TRBJ2-7, with 9 bases identical to TRBD1. CDR1 MDHEN and CDR2 SYDVKM come from the germline V gene. The J segment lost 4 bases and the V segment lost 6 bases, leaving 10 bases of the junction unmatched. The CDR3 loop spans 15 amino acids. Here the CDR3 DNA reads TGTGCCAGCAGCTCGGAAGGGACAGGGAGGTACGAGCAGTACTTC. This gives the protein CASSSEGTGRYEQYF.

There are a few counts of this clonotype. J is TRBJ1-5 and V is TRBV12-3 or TRBV12-4; 9 nucleotides align to TRBD1. The CDR3 sequence is 16 residues long. The J segment lost 7 bases and the V segment lost 8 bases, leaving 15 bases of the junction unmatched. The DNA of the CDR3 is TGTGCCAGCTCGTTACACAGGGGGCTTGGGGAACAGCCCCAGCATTTT. It translates to CASSLHRGLGEQPQHF.

The V gene is TRBV2, the J gene TRBJ1-6; unclear D gene. The CDR3 runs 12 residues. In germline, CDR1 is SNHLY, CDR2 FYNNEI. Trimming removed 2 bases from V and 9 bases from J, with 5 bases in between. The CDR3 DNA reads TGTGCCAGCAGTGAAACCGTTTCACCCCTCCACTTT. It codes for CASSETVSPLHF. Filled out from reference TRBV2 and TRBJ1-6, the complete variable domain reads EPEVTQTPSHQVTQMGQEVILRCVPISNHLYFYWYRQILGQKVEFLVSFYNNEISEKSEIFDDQFSVERPDGSNFTLKIRSTKLEDSAMYFCASSETVSPLHFGNGTRLTVT.

This clonotype was detected only a few times. The genes are TRBV14 and TRBJ2-1, with 10 positions matching TRBD2. CDR1 and CDR2 from the germline V gene are SGHDN and FVKESK. V shed 2 bases and J 8 bases; nucleotides not matched to a gene: 6. The CDR3 length is 15 residues. The CDR3 DNA reads as TGTGCCAGCAGCCAATATCCTAGCGGGAGCGATGAGCAGTTCTTC. It specifies CASSQYPSGSDEQFF.

This chain uses TRBV12-3 or TRBV12-4 with TRBJ2-7; unclear D gene. The CDR3 contains 13 residues. V was trimmed by 5 bases and J by 3 bases, leaving 11 bases between them. CDR3 loop: CASSPRLIYEQYF. The CDR3 DNA reads TGTGCCAGCAGTCCCCGACTGATCTACGAGCAGTACTTC.

The chain recombines TRBV3-1 with TRBJ1-1; TRBD1 might be the D (6 bases). CDR3 size: 18 residues. Trimming shortened V by 1 base and J by 0 bases, and 18 bases separated the two germline ends. Germline loops: CDR1 LGHDT, CDR2 YNNKEL (reference sequence). The CDR3 loop is CASSQAGGAGTMNTEAFF. CDR3 in DNA: TGTGCCAGCAGCCAAGCGGGGGGTGCGGGGACAATGAACACTGAAGCTTTCTTT.

This chain joins TRBV5-1 and TRBJ2-5; 15 bases fit TRBD2. Looked up from germline, CDR1 is SGHRS and CDR2 is YFSETQ. Trimming took 6 bases from V and 5 from J; bases not matched to a gene: 2. The CDR3 consists of 14 residues. CDR3 nucleotides: TGCGCCAGCAAAGGGACTAGCGGGAGGGAGACCCAGTACTTC. This encodes CASKGTSGRETQYF. Using reference TRBV5-1 and TRBJ2-5 for the parts outside the CDR3, the full variable domain is KAGVTQTPRYLIKTRGQQVTLSCSPISGHRSVSWYQQTPGQGLQFLFEYFSETQRNKGNFPGRFSGRQFSNSRSEMNVSTLELGDSALYLCASKGTSGRETQYFGPGTRLLVL.